The 6 T cell receptor beta chains reported below all come from one sample, sequenced in a study of response to subunit inactivated influenza vaccine. TCRdb reprocessed the RT-PCR reads via MiXCR and lists one record per CDR3 protein. Of around 180,000 distinct CDR3 sequences listed, around 9% are singletons. Here the sequenced sample was non-naive T cells sorted from PBMCs, taken on the day of vaccination. These receptors were taken from a man aged 45-60 years who received an inactivated influenza vaccine.

The genes are TRBV5-1 and TRBJ2-7; D remains unclear. This CDR3 spans 13 amino acids. The V and J ends lost 0 bases and 3 bases respectively, with 7 bases between them. CDR1 and CDR2 from the germline V gene are SGHRS and YFSETQ. As DNA, the CDR3 is TGCGCCAGCAGCTTGGACCCAGGCTACGAGCAGTACTTC. As protein: CASSLDPGYEQYF.

Ten or more counts support this clonotype. V is TRBV7-2 and J is TRBJ1-1; D perhaps matches TRBD1 (5 bases). The CDR3 consists of 15 residues. Trimming shortened V by 1 base and J by 6 bases, and 15 bases separated the two germline ends. Germline CDR1 reads SGHTA; CDR2 reads FQGNSA. DNA for the CDR3: TGTGCCAGCAGCTTAGTAGGGGAACCCCGCTCTGAAGCTTTCTTT. Amino acid sequence: CASSLVGEPRSEAFF.

The table lists this clonotype with a few counts. V is TRBV6-5 and J is TRBJ2-5, with 9 bases identical to TRBD1. CDR1 is MNHEY, CDR2 SVGAGI, per germline. This CDR3 is built from 14 residues. V gave up 2 bases and J gave up 5 bases; unmatched junction bases: 3. CDR3 sequence (DNA): TGTGCCAGCAGTTACGTGGGACAGGGCGAGACCCAGTACTTC. This encodes CASSYVGQGETQYF.

In its sample, this clonotype was seen a few times. The rearrangement joins TRBV27 to TRBJ2-1, with 8 bases matching TRBD1. CDR1 MNHEY and CDR2 SMNVEV come from the germline V gene (reference sequence). This CDR3 spans 18 amino acids. V gave up 4 bases and J gave up 2 bases; unmatched junction bases: 13. CDR3 nucleotide sequence: TGTGCCAGCAGTTCCCGATTGCAGGGGGCTCGGACCTACAATGAGCAGTTCTTC. It is translated as CASSSRLQGARTYNEQFF.

This chain uses TRBV7-2 with TRBJ1-2, with no clear D. Between the trimmed V and J ends, which lost 0 bases and 5 bases, there was a span of 19 bases. This CDR3 comprises 17 residues. Germline loops: CDR1 SGHTA, CDR2 FQGNSA. CDR3 protein: CASSLAGGRIPAYGYTF. CDR3 nucleotide sequence: TGTGCCAGCAGCTTAGCGGGAGGGAGGATCCCGGCGTATGGCTACACCTTC.

This sequence joins TRBV6-5 and TRBJ1-1; D possibly corresponds to TRBD1 (5 bases). V was shortened by 0 bases and J by 5 bases, with 13 bases between the two germline ends. Germline loops: CDR1 MNHEY, CDR2 SVGAGI. This CDR3 is 15 amino acids long. CDR3 residues: CASSYSRVLLTEAFF. For the CDR3, the DNA is TGTGCCAGCAGTTACTCCAGGGTTCTATTGACTGAAGCTTTCTTT.